Each of the 17 T cell receptor beta chains below was sequenced from the same sample in a study of blood T cell repertoires in COVID-19. Method: immunoSEQ multiplex PCR; TCRdb's copy keeps in-frame clones and lacks some. The table includes over 200,000 clones, 86% detected once. Specimen: PBMCs or T cells enriched from blood (not recorded which). These receptors all stem from a woman aged 25 to 39 who had been exposed to COVID-19.

The chain carries TRBV27 and TRBJ1-5; a weak D match, TRBD1 (6 bases). The germline CDR1 and CDR2 sequences are MNHEY and SMNVEV (reference sequence). The CDR3 has 15 residues. V was cut by 2 bases and J by 1 base, with 9 bases left in between. In DNA form, the CDR3 reads TGTGCCAGCAGTTTAAGGGGGTTAAGCAATCAGCCCCAGCATTTT. This sequence encodes CASSLRGLSNQPQHF.

The chain has TRBV7-2 and TRBJ1-1; 11 nucleotides match TRBD1. The CDR3 is made up of 15 amino acids. V lost 1 base, J lost 6 bases, and 4 bases stayed unmatched. In germline, CDR1 is SGHTA, CDR2 FQGNSA. CDR3 region: CASSLVGTGGAEAFF. The CDR3 nucleotides read TGTGCCAGCAGCTTAGTCGGGACAGGGGGGGCTGAAGCTTTCTTT.

The CDR3 region has the DNA TGTGCCAGCAGCCTCGGGGGGGCCCCAGATACGCAGTATTTT. Protein sequence: CASSLGGAPDTQYF. This chain connects TRBV7-3 to TRBJ2-3; 8 bases map to TRBD2. Trimming at V came to 5 bases and at J to 4 bases, leaving 5 bases not matched to a gene. The CDR3 runs 14 residues. Germline loops: CDR1 SGHTA, CDR2 FQGTGA.

This clone was observed once. The rearrangement uses TRBV6-2 or TRBV6-3 and TRBJ1-2; no clear D. This CDR3 has 13 amino acids. Germline loops: CDR1 MNHEY, CDR2 SVGEGT. Trimming removed 5 bases at V and 2 bases at J, with 9 bases between. The CDR3 reads CASSRTENYGYTF. The DNA of the CDR3 is TGTGCCAGCAGTCGCACGGAGAACTATGGCTACACCTTC.

This chain uses TRBV2 with TRBJ2-1, with 10 bases that match TRBD2. The CDR3 has 16 residues. The V gene end was trimmed by 5 bases and the J gene end by 10 bases; junction bases not matched to a gene: 14. CDR1 and CDR2 from the germline V gene are SNHLY and FYNNEI. CDR3 bases: TGTGCCAGCAGTCCTACTAGCGGGGTGGGCCCGGGGGAGCAGTTCTTC. This codes for CASSPTSGVGPGEQFF.

The CDR3 DNA reads TGTGCCAGCAGCCCAAAGGGGCCAACTAATGAAAAACTGTTTTTT. Its protein is CASSPKGPTNEKLFF. The chain links TRBV13 to TRBJ1-4, with D maybe TRBD1 (5 bases). Germline V gene lookup returns CDR1 PRHDT and CDR2 FYEKMQ (reference sequence). The CDR3 contains 15 residues. The germline V and J ends were trimmed by 5 bases and 0 bases, with 10 bases remaining between them.

The rearrangement uses TRBV5-4 and TRBJ1-1; 7 bases match TRBD1. The length of the CDR3 is 15 residues. CDR1 and CDR2 from the germline V gene are SGHNT and YYREEE (reference sequence). The V gene end was trimmed by 4 bases and the J gene end by 4 bases; junction bases not matched to a gene: 10. CDR3 DNA sequence: TGTGCCAGCAGCACACGCGACAGGGCCAGCACTGAAGCTTTCTTT. It codes for CASSTRDRASTEAFF.

A note on this clone: This same CDR3 is encoded by further DNA sequences in the sample. The chain couples TRBV7-9 to TRBJ2-7; D is perhaps TRBD1 (6 bases). Trimming pared 5 bases from V and 3 bases from J, leaving 8 bases between. Per germline, CDR1 SEHNR and CDR2 FQNEAQ (reference sequence). The length of the CDR3 is 12 residues. CDR3 in DNA: TGTGCCAGCAGCCCGACAGGCTACGAGCAGTACTTC. Translating gives CASSPTGYEQYF.

This clone was recorded only once. J is TRBJ2-2 and V is TRBV12-5; 10 positions match TRBD1. Germline CDR1 LGHNT, CDR2 FRNRAP. This CDR3 contains 17 residues. J was trimmed by 6 bases and V by 2 bases; bases with no gene match: 9. The CDR3 sequence is CASGLSPGQGIAGELFF. In DNA, the CDR3 is TGTGCTAGTGGTTTGTCACCGGGACAGGGGATCGCCGGGGAGCTGTTTTTT. The entire variable domain, with the rest obtained from reference TRBV12-5 and TRBJ2-2, is as follows: DARVTQTPRHKVTEMGQEVTMRCQPILGHNTVFWYRQTMMQGLELLAYFRNRAPLDDSGMPKDRFSAEMPDATLATLKIQPSEPRDSAVYFCASGLSPGQGIAGELFFGEGSRLTVL.

The genes are TRBV6-5 and TRBJ1-2; perhaps TRBD1 as D (6 bases). The CDR3 is made up of 13 amino acids. Germline CDR1 and CDR2: MNHEY and SVGAGI. V was shortened by 6 bases and J by 6 bases, with 14 bases between the two germline ends. CDR3 loop: CASRTGKLDGYTF. CDR3 in DNA: TGTGCCAGCAGGACAGGAAAACTAGATGGCTACACCTTC.

The genes are TRBV5-5 and TRBJ1-4; 8 bases map to TRBD1. Germline V gives CDR1 SGHKS, CDR2 YYEKEE (reference sequence). Trimming removed 1 base from V and 7 bases from J; junction bases left unmatched: 6. The CDR3 loop spans 15 amino acids. For the CDR3, the DNA is TGTGCCAGCAGCTTGAGGACAGGGAGGGGTGAAAAACTGTTTTTT. Translating it yields CASSLRTGRGEKLFF.

The chain uses TRBV5-1 and TRBJ1-1; D may be TRBD1 (5 bases). There are 15 residues in the CDR3. The ends were cut back, 1 base at V and 3 bases at J, with 13 bases in the middle. Germline CDR1 is SGHRS and CDR2 is YFSETQ. For the CDR3, the DNA is TGCGCCAGCAGCTTGCCTTTTAAGGGGTACACTGAAGCTTTCTTT. Residues: CASSLPFKGYTEAFF.

The rearrangement joins TRBV7-9 to TRBJ2-3; D gene unclear. CDR3 length: 13 residues. Germline CDR1 reads SEHNR; CDR2 reads FQNEAQ (reference sequence). V was shortened by 1 base and J by 4 bases, with 6 bases between the two germline ends. Here the CDR3 reads CASSLGSADTQYF. DNA of the CDR3: TGTGCCAGCAGCTTAGGGAGCGCAGATACGCAGTATTTT.

At least ten counts were recorded for this clone. The chain recombines TRBV9 with TRBJ2-5, with 8 bases matching TRBD2. V gave up 2 bases and J gave up 2 bases; unmatched junction bases: 5. Germline V CDR1 and CDR2: SGDLS, YYNGEE. This CDR3 is built from 15 residues. Written as DNA, the CDR3 is TGTGCCAGCAGCGTCGCGGGGGGCCCGCAAGAGACCCAGTACTTC. Translating gives CASSVAGGPQETQYF. The full variable domain, rest sourced from reference TRBV9 and TRBJ2-5, is DSGVTQTPKHLITATGQRVTLRCSPRSGDLSVYWYQQSLDQGLQFLIQYYNGEERAKGNILERFSAQQFPDLHSELNLSSLELGDSALYFCASSVAGGPQETQYFGPGTRLLVL.

The V call is TRBV7-9, the J call TRBJ1-5; D possibly corresponds to TRBD1 (6 bases). Trimming removed 7 bases at V and 6 bases at J, with 10 bases between. The germline gives CDR1 SEHNR, CDR2 FQNEAQ (reference sequence). The CDR3 has 12 residues. For the CDR3, the DNA is TGTGCCAGCACCCTAGGGGGTCAGCCCCAGCATTTT. Protein sequence: CASTLGGQPQHF.

The V and J genes are TRBV7-3 and TRBJ1-1; tentative D call: TRBD1 (6 bases). The V and J ends lost 4 bases and 5 bases respectively, with 11 bases between them. The germline V gene has CDR1 SGHTA and CDR2 FQGTGA. This CDR3 has 13 amino acids. In DNA, the CDR3 is TGTGCCAGCAGCTCAAACCAGGGGACTGAAGCTTTCTTT. It yields the protein CASSSNQGTEAFF.

This clone showed up just a few times. V gene TRBV30 combines with J gene TRBJ1-4, with 10 bases identical to TRBD1. Germline CDR1 is GTSNPN and CDR2 is SVGIG (reference sequence). V lost 1 base, J lost 6 bases, and 2 bases stayed unmatched. The CDR3 covers 14 residues. The CDR3 sequence is CAWSEGTGDEKLFF. CDR3 bases: TGTGCCTGGAGTGAAGGGACAGGGGATGAAAAACTGTTTTTT.